This is a list of T cell receptor beta chains from one sample in a study of Graves' ophthalmopathy and Graves' hyperthyroidism. TCRdb re-called the multiplex PCR reads through MiXCR, storing one row per CDR3 protein. The top ten clones hold around 9.8% of a sample with approximately 480,000 distinct CDR3 sequences, 14% of them seen once. The sequenced sample was blood. The receptor source for this set is a woman aged 30 to 39 with Graves' ophthalmopathy. CDR3s include the opening cysteine and the closing phenylalanine or tryptophan. D genes are given only for firm matches. Only some rows state a clone size, as once, few, many or a class for expanded clones.

D gene: -; clone size: few; V gene: TRBV5-1; J gene: TRBJ2-7; CDR3 protein: CASSPRLSRQDHEQYF; CDR3 DNA: TGCGCCAGCAGCCCCCGGCTTAGTCGCCAGGACCACGAGCAGTACTTC
D gene: TRBD1; clone size: many; V gene: TRBV28; J gene: TRBJ2-2; CDR3 protein: CASSLASGTGNTGELFF; CDR3 DNA: TGTGCCAGCAGTTTAGCAAGTGGGACAGGGAACACCGGGGAGCTGTTTTTT
D gene: TRBD1; clone size: many; V gene: TRBV4-1; J gene: TRBJ1-1; CDR3 protein: CASSQDKGGGTEAFF; CDR3 DNA: TGCGCCAGCAGCCAAGATAAAGGGGGCGGCACTGAAGCTTTCTTT
D gene: -; clone size: -; V gene: TRBV12-3/TRBV12-4; J gene: TRBJ2-7; CDR3 protein: CASRGQFRYEQYF; CDR3 DNA: TGTGCCAGCCGAGGACAGTTCCGCTACGAGCAGTACTTC
D gene: -; clone size: many; V gene: TRBV7-2; J gene: TRBJ2-7; CDR3 protein: CASSFARPPLSYEQYF; CDR3 DNA: TGTGCCAGCAGCTTTGCCAGGCCCCCCCTATCCTACGAGCAGTACTTC
D gene: -; clone size: -; V gene: TRBV7-2; J gene: TRBJ1-5; CDR3 protein: CASCLSIQGYQPQHF; CDR3 DNA: TGTGCCAGCTGCTTAAGTATTCAGGGATATCAGCCCCAGCATTTT
D gene: -; clone size: many; V gene: TRBV12-5; J gene: TRBJ1-2; CDR3 protein: CASGLHHNYGYTF; CDR3 DNA: TGTGCTAGTGGTTTGCACCACAACTATGGCTACACCTTC
D gene: -; clone size: -; V gene: TRBV18; J gene: TRBJ1-1; CDR3 protein: CASSPGANTEPFF; CDR3 DNA: TGTGCCAGCTCGCCGGGTGCGAACACTGAACCTTTCTTT
D gene: -; clone size: many; V gene: TRBV29-1; J gene: TRBJ1-2; CDR3 protein: CSVVEGYTF; CDR3 DNA: TGCAGCGTTGTAGAAGGCTACACCTTC
D gene: TRBD2; clone size: many; V gene: TRBV4-1; J gene: TRBJ2-7; CDR3 protein: CASSQSGRVDEQYF; CDR3 DNA: TGCGCCAGCAGCCAAAGCGGGAGAGTCGACGAGCAGTACTTC
D gene: -; clone size: many; V gene: TRBV27; J gene: TRBJ2-7; CDR3 protein: CASSLADTLYEQYF; CDR3 DNA: TGTGCCAGCAGTTTAGCGGACACCCTCTACGAGCAGTACTTC
D gene: TRBD2; clone size: -; V gene: TRBV19; J gene: TRBJ2-4; CDR3 protein: CASTQMIAGAKNIQYF; CDR3 DNA: TGTGCCAGTACCCAGATGATAGCGGGAGCCAAAAACATTCAGTACTTC
D gene: -; clone size: many; V gene: TRBV5-1; J gene: TRBJ2-7; CDR3 protein: CASSSSFHEQYF; CDR3 DNA: TGCGCCAGCAGTTCCTCCTTTCACGAGCAGTACTTC
D gene: TRBD2; clone size: many; V gene: TRBV15; J gene: TRBJ2-7; CDR3 protein: CATSRVRTSGGGEQYF; CDR3 DNA: TGTGCCACCAGCAGAGTACGGACTAGCGGGGGGGGCGAGCAGTACTTC
D gene: -; clone size: few; V gene: TRBV3-1; J gene: TRBJ1-5; CDR3 protein: CASSPHESADQHF; CDR3 DNA: TGTGCCAGCAGCCCCCACGAGTCAGCCGACCAGCATTTT
D gene: -; clone size: many; V gene: TRBV28; J gene: TRBJ1-1; CDR3 protein: CASSSGAEAFF; CDR3 DNA: TGTGCCAGCAGTTCAGGGGCTGAAGCTTTCTTT
D gene: -; clone size: -; V gene: TRBV20-1; J gene: TRBJ1-5; CDR3 protein: CSASRREGRQPQHF; CDR3 DNA: TGCAGTGCTAGTAGGAGGGAGGGCCGTCAGCCCCAGCATTTT
D gene: -; clone size: -; V gene: TRBV10-3; J gene: TRBJ2-3; CDR3 protein: CAIGGSSDLGTQYF; CDR3 DNA: TGTGCCATCGGTGGGTCTTCGGATCTGGGGACGCAGTATTTT
D gene: TRBD2; clone size: -; V gene: TRBV19; J gene: TRBJ2-2; CDR3 protein: CASSLRLAGGKGGELFF; CDR3 DNA: TGTGCCAGTAGTCTACGGCTAGCGGGAGGGAAGGGCGGGGAGCTGTTTTTT
D gene: -; clone size: many; V gene: TRBV9; J gene: TRBJ2-4; CDR3 protein: CASSRFAGSGNIQYF; CDR3 DNA: TGTGCCAGCAGCCGATTTGCAGGGTCGGGAAACATTCAGTACTTC
D gene: TRBD1; clone size: -; V gene: TRBV4-1; J gene: TRBJ1-2; CDR3 protein: CASSQATGGYGYTF; CDR3 DNA: TGCGCCAGCAGCCAGGCGACAGGGGGCTATGGCTACACCTTC
D gene: TRBD1; clone size: few; V gene: TRBV6-2/TRBV6-3; J gene: TRBJ2-5; CDR3 protein: CASSWTGGWETQYF; CDR3 DNA: TGTGCCAGCAGTTGGACAGGGGGTTGGGAGACCCAGTACTTC
D gene: -; clone size: many; V gene: TRBV5-1; J gene: TRBJ1-1; CDR3 protein: CASSPAGMNTEAFF; CDR3 DNA: TGCGCCAGCAGCCCGGCGGGGATGAACACTGAAGCTTTCTTT
D gene: -; clone size: many; V gene: TRBV10-3; J gene: TRBJ1-1; CDR3 protein: CAIREIQGVREAFF; CDR3 DNA: TGTGCCATCAGGGAGATACAGGGAGTTCGGGAAGCTTTCTTT
D gene: TRBD1; clone size: many; V gene: TRBV7-2; J gene: TRBJ2-7; CDR3 protein: CASRRDRAYEQYF; CDR3 DNA: TGTGCCAGCAGACGGGACAGGGCTTACGAGCAGTACTTC
D gene: -; clone size: -; V gene: TRBV30; J gene: TRBJ1-5; CDR3 protein: CAWSNSFNQPQHF; CDR3 DNA: TGTGCCTGGAGCAACAGCTTCAATCAGCCCCAGCATTTT
D gene: -; clone size: -; V gene: TRBV27; J gene: TRBJ1-1; CDR3 protein: CASSLRPRGTEAFF; CDR3 DNA: TGTGCCAGCAGTTTAAGACCACGCGGCACTGAAGCTTTCTTT
D gene: TRBD1; clone size: few; V gene: TRBV3-1; J gene: TRBJ2-7; CDR3 protein: CASSQVNRDRGLEQYF; CDR3 DNA: TGTGCCAGCAGCCAAGTAAATCGGGACAGGGGGCTCGAGCAGTACTTC
D gene: -; clone size: many; V gene: TRBV12-3/TRBV12-4; J gene: TRBJ2-7; CDR3 protein: CASSLFSNEQYF; CDR3 DNA: TGTGCCAGCAGTTTGTTTTCGAACGAGCAGTACTTC
D gene: -; clone size: few; V gene: TRBV27; J gene: TRBJ1-1; CDR3 protein: CASSLQAGMPEAFF; CDR3 DNA: TGTGCCAGCAGTTTACAGGCGGGAATGCCTGAAGCTTTCTTT
D gene: -; clone size: many; V gene: TRBV6-5; J gene: TRBJ2-7; CDR3 protein: CASSFRGGQGAYEQYF; CDR3 DNA: TGTGCCAGCAGCTTCCGAGGCGGTCAGGGAGCCTACGAGCAGTACTTC
D gene: -; clone size: -; V gene: TRBV9; J gene: TRBJ2-5; CDR3 protein: CASSVAPVVGGQETQYF; CDR3 DNA: TGTGCCAGCAGCGTAGCCCCCGTGGTGGGGGGGCAGGAGACCCAGTACTTC
D gene: -; clone size: many; V gene: TRBV15; J gene: TRBJ1-1; CDR3 protein: CATSREPGSTEAFF; CDR3 DNA: TGTGCCACCAGCAGAGAACCGGGAAGCACTGAAGCTTTCTTT
D gene: -; clone size: few; V gene: TRBV11-2; J gene: TRBJ2-7; CDR3 protein: CASSLVAGGDEQYF; CDR3 DNA: TGTGCCAGCAGCTTAGTAGCAGGAGGGGACGAGCAGTACTTC
D gene: TRBD1; clone size: many; V gene: TRBV27; J gene: TRBJ2-5; CDR3 protein: CASSPWDSPRKTQYF; CDR3 DNA: TGTGCCAGCAGTCCCTGGGACAGCCCAAGGAAGACCCAGTACTTC
D gene: -; clone size: many; V gene: TRBV29-1; J gene: TRBJ1-2; CDR3 protein: CSARQGFYGYTF; CDR3 DNA: TGCAGCGCCCGACAAGGCTTCTATGGCTACACCTTC
D gene: -; clone size: many; V gene: TRBV19; J gene: TRBJ1-5; CDR3 protein: CASSNQVESWSNQPQHF; CDR3 DNA: TGTGCCAGTAGTAACCAGGTGGAGAGTTGGAGCAATCAGCCCCAGCATTTT
D gene: -; clone size: many; V gene: TRBV6-1; J gene: TRBJ2-7; CDR3 protein: CASSPDTPRREQYF; CDR3 DNA: TGTGCCAGCAGCCCAGACACCCCCCGGAGGGAGCAGTACTTC
D gene: -; clone size: many; V gene: TRBV30; J gene: TRBJ2-7; CDR3 protein: CASEGGSSYEQYF; CDR3 DNA: TGTGCCTCCGAGGGGGGTTCGTCCTACGAGCAGTACTTC
D gene: -; clone size: many; V gene: TRBV5-1; J gene: TRBJ2-2; CDR3 protein: CASSPSRANTGELFF; CDR3 DNA: TGCGCCAGCAGCCCCTCGCGTGCGAACACCGGGGAGCTGTTTTTT
D gene: -; clone size: many; V gene: TRBV6-1; J gene: TRBJ2-2; CDR3 protein: CASRRSTVLDTGELFF; CDR3 DNA: TGTGCCAGCCGTCGATCGACGGTCCTGGACACCGGGGAGCTGTTTTTT
D gene: -; clone size: many; V gene: TRBV20-1; J gene: TRBJ2-2; CDR3 protein: CSARLNGELFF; CDR3 DNA: TGCAGTGCCCGACTTAACGGGGAGCTGTTTTTT
D gene: -; clone size: many; V gene: TRBV6-1; J gene: TRBJ1-1; CDR3 protein: CASSEVVSTEAFF; CDR3 DNA: TGTGCCAGCAGTGAAGTGGTGAGCACTGAAGCTTTCTTT
D gene: -; clone size: many; V gene: TRBV20-1; J gene: TRBJ1-1; CDR3 protein: CSPSGGTEAFF; CDR3 DNA: TGCAGTCCCAGTGGTGGGACTGAAGCTTTCTTT
D gene: -; clone size: many; V gene: TRBV12-3/TRBV12-4; J gene: TRBJ2-7; CDR3 protein: CASSRGQREQYF; CDR3 DNA: TGTGCCAGCAGCCGAGGACAGAGAGAGCAGTACTTC
D gene: -; clone size: few; V gene: TRBV13; J gene: TRBJ2-2; CDR3 protein: CASSLGVTQDTGELFF; CDR3 DNA: TGTGCCAGCAGCTTAGGGGTCACTCAGGACACCGGGGAGCTGTTTTTT
D gene: -; clone size: few; V gene: TRBV29-1; J gene: TRBJ2-7; CDR3 protein: CSVGAGPASPSHEQYF; CDR3 DNA: TGCAGCGTTGGGGCAGGGCCCGCTTCTCCCTCACACGAGCAGTACTTC
D gene: -; clone size: few; V gene: TRBV30; J gene: TRBJ2-7; CDR3 protein: CAWSTGTGDYEQYF; CDR3 DNA: TGTGCCTGGAGTACCGGGACGGGGGACTACGAGCAGTACTTC
D gene: TRBD1; clone size: -; V gene: TRBV6-5; J gene: TRBJ1-1; CDR3 protein: CASSYGTAPEAFF; CDR3 DNA: TGTGCCAGCAGTTACGGGACAGCCCCTGAAGCTTTCTTT
D gene: -; clone size: many; V gene: TRBV2; J gene: TRBJ1-1; CDR3 protein: CASSDFTETFMNTEAFF; CDR3 DNA: TGTGCCAGCAGTGATTTCACAGAAACATTCATGAACACTGAAGCTTTCTTT
D gene: TRBD1; clone size: many; V gene: TRBV24-1; J gene: TRBJ1-1; CDR3 protein: CATSAAPGQGTEAFF; CDR3 DNA: TGTGCCACCAGTGCCGCACCGGGACAGGGCACTGAAGCTTTCTTT
D gene: -; clone size: many; V gene: TRBV6-5; J gene: TRBJ2-7; CDR3 protein: CASSRLVYEQYF; CDR3 DNA: TGTGCCAGCAGTCGACTAGTCTACGAGCAGTACTTC
D gene: -; clone size: few; V gene: TRBV6-1; J gene: TRBJ1-5; CDR3 protein: CASSPKERGRGNQPQHF; CDR3 DNA: TGTGCCAGCAGCCCAAAGGAGAGGGGACGGGGCAATCAGCCCCAGCATTTT